This TCR beta chain comes out of a study of cytomegalovirus exposure and HLA in healthy donors. The study's findings and limits: Equally common other TCR beta chains were less clonally expanded than HLA-associated ones, a later analysis found. 164 TCR beta chains were listed as cytomegalovirus-associated.

The CDR3 is 15 amino acids. V lost 2 bases to trimming and J lost 6 bases, with 14 bases between them. Germline V gives CDR1 MNHEY, CDR2 SMNVEV (reference sequence). In regard to this clone: Its antigen is undetermined.

Researchers ran the PCR with 60 Vbeta and 13 Jbeta primers. Using immunoSEQ multiplex PCR, the repertoire was profiled, and TCRdb retains in-frame clones only, with some absent. This table holds roughly 190,000 clones, over 75% found once. The source of this sequence is a woman aged 45-59 years in good health and CMV-seropositive. The gene calls are TRBV27 and TRBJ1-5; no clear D gene. The specimen sequenced was PBMCs. CDR3 in DNA: TGTGCCAGCAGTTTAAGCGTTCTCCGTGGTCAGCCCCAGCATTTT. This translates into CASSLSVLRGQPQHF.